A selection of T cell receptor beta chains follows, all from one sample in a study of blood T cell repertoires in COVID-19. The data were produced by immunoSEQ multiplex PCR, yet TCRdb's version contains in-frame clones alone and is incomplete. The sample holds approximately 300,000 clones, around nine tenths seen once. Input material: peripheral blood. The source of these receptors is a young woman with COVID-19, enrolled during active disease. Both conserved end residues are trimmed from each CDR3.

v_call cdr3_length cdr3_aa
TRBV9 13 ASSEVAGGPGEQY
TRBV6-5 14 ASSYPRQGRYNEQF
TRBV15 14 ATSSERTGGRQPQH
TRBV10-3 10 AASRGDETQY
TRBV18 12 ASSSDSNGEKLF
TRBV4-1 14 ASTQGASGSYNEQF
TRBV28 14 ASSLWQGAGNQPQH
TRBV27 13 ATFPGTSGYNEQF
TRBV7-8 13 ASSLRTGEWDEQF
TRBV6-6 11 ASSRVAGTEQF
TRBV5-1 11 ASRTGSAYEQY
TRBV28 13 ASSLVLAGDYEQY
TRBV25-1 11 ASSEGRDTEAF
TRBV5-4 12 ASSLDRGPTEAF
TRBV28 13 ASSFGDRANEKLF
TRBV3-1/TRBV3-2 12 ASSRGGSTDTQY
TRBV1 15 TSSRPPIPLAGGEQY
TRBV9 13 ASSALAGGGNEQF
TRBV2 13 ASSARGGDNEKLF
TRBV19 8 ASSSSGYT
TRBV27 11 ASTGGTNTEAF
TRBV5-6 13 ASSLGSGRTDTQY
TRBV9 12 ASSVDNGADTQY
TRBV3-1/TRBV3-2 15 ASSQDLGRAGGGKLF
TRBV19 14 ASSIVGGLAKNIQY
TRBV19 15 ASTPGSGPVNPFEQY